These 26 T cell receptor beta chains were all obtained from the same sample, sequenced in a study of shared clonotypes between healthy human individuals. Only in-frame clones appear in the TCRdb table, and some are missing; sequencing was by immunoSEQ multiplex PCR. The sample shows roughly 2.2 million clones, approximately 95% of them seen only once. Sequences were obtained from naive CD4+ T cells from PBMCs. Subset specified: CD45RA+ positively selected. The receptors stem from a man in his late teens or twenties in good health. Some clones in this sample may be carry-over from other donors' samples.

This sequence joins TRBV27 and TRBJ2-2; D is ambiguous. Trimming cost V 6 bases and J 0 bases, with 14 bases left between them. The CDR3 is made up of 16 amino acids. CDR1 MNHEY and CDR2 SMNVEV come from the germline V gene (reference sequence). The CDR3 nucleotides read TGTGCCAGCAGCATACGGCGGAGCGCGAACACCGGGGAGCTGTTTTTT. This gives the protein CASSIRRSANTGELFF.

The chain links TRBV6-1 to TRBJ2-5; no firm D call. With 8 bases removed from V and 1 base from J, the gap between germline ends came to 8 bases. The CDR3 has 12 amino acids. The germline CDR1 and CDR2 sequences are MNHNS and SASEGT. The CDR3 nucleotides read TGTGCCAGCCAAACGAGCCAAGAGACCCAGTACTTC. Translating it yields CASQTSQETQYF.

The chain has TRBV4-1 and TRBJ2-7, with D uncertain. This CDR3 has 15 residues. The V and J ends lost 3 bases and 0 bases respectively, with 12 bases between them. In germline, CDR1 is MGHRA, CDR2 YSYEKL. The CDR3 sequence: CASSQWVLSSYEQYF. CDR3 DNA: TGCGCCAGCAGCCAGTGGGTCCTTAGCTCCTACGAGCAGTACTTC.

J is TRBJ2-1 and V is TRBV5-1; D is possibly TRBD2 (5 bases). The germline V gene encodes CDR1 SGHRS and CDR2 YFSETQ. The ends were cut back, 6 bases at V and 2 bases at J, with 15 bases in the middle. The length of the CDR3 is 15 residues. The CDR3 loop is CASKVRLAPYNEQFF. In DNA, the CDR3 is TGCGCCAGCAAAGTCCGGCTAGCCCCCTACAATGAGCAGTTCTTC. The full variable domain, in which reference TRBV5-1 and TRBJ2-1 provide the parts outside the CDR3, is KAGVTQTPRYLIKTRGQQVTLSCSPISGHRSVSWYQQTPGQGLQFLFEYFSETQRNKGNFPGRFSGRQFSNSRSEMNVSTLELGDSALYLCASKVRLAPYNEQFFGPGTRLTVL.

The chain carries TRBV28 and TRBJ1-5, with a weak D call TRBD1 (6 bases). Germline CDR1 is MDHEN and CDR2 is SYDVKM. This CDR3 is built from 13 residues. V dropped 6 bases and J dropped 6 bases, with 12 bases sitting between them. CDR3 sequence: CASRTGRGQPQHF. DNA of the CDR3: TGTGCCAGCAGAACAGGGAGGGGTCAGCCCCAGCATTTT.

V is TRBV7-8 and J is TRBJ2-1; 12 nucleotides match TRBD1. V gave up 3 bases and J gave up 7 bases; unmatched junction bases: 4. CDR1 and CDR2 from the germline V gene are SGHVS and FQNEAQ. The CDR3 contains 15 residues. The CDR3 reads CASSFRDRGLNEQFF. The CDR3 bases are TGTGCCAGCAGCTTCCGGGACAGGGGGCTGAATGAGCAGTTCTTC.

This clone was seen just once. The gene calls are TRBV7-2 and TRBJ1-5; 11 bases line up with TRBD1. In germline, CDR1 is SGHTA, CDR2 FQGNSA. This CDR3 is built from 15 residues. V trimming: 2 bases; J trimming: 6 bases; junction bases outside the gene matches: 3. The CDR3 DNA reads as TGTGCCAGCAGCTTATTAGGGACAGGGGGTCAGCCCCAGCATTTT. Protein sequence: CASSLLGTGGQPQHF.

The rearrangement links TRBV7-2 to TRBJ2-2; D possibly corresponds to TRBD2 (6 bases). CDR1 SGHTA and CDR2 FQGNSA come from the germline V gene. CDR3 length equals 15 residues. V lost 4 bases to trimming and J lost 4 bases, with 13 bases between them. CDR3 DNA: TGTGCCAGCAGCTCCACTAGGGAGGTCACCGGGGAGCTGTTTTTT. Its protein is CASSSTREVTGELFF.

The CDR3 bases are TGTGCCAGCAGCCAGGAAGGCGACTATGGCTACACCTTC. Its translation: CASSQEGDYGYTF. This chain uses TRBV6-5 with TRBJ1-2; D not resolved. The germline gives CDR1 MNHEY, CDR2 SVGAGI. The CDR3 spans 13 residues. V lost 6 bases and J lost 3, with 11 bases in between.

The chain recombines TRBV29-1 with TRBJ2-5; 9 bases are a match to TRBD1. Matching the DNA end better, TRBJ2-7 makes the J call doubtful. CDR3 size: 14 residues. Per germline, CDR1 SQVTM and CDR2 ANQGSEA. The DNA for the CDR3 is TGCAGCGCGGGCGGGGGACAGGGTTCCTACGAGCAGTACTTC. The encoded protein is CSAGGGQGSYEQYF.

CDR3 sequence reads: CASSFQRGRTDTQYF. The CDR3 DNA reads TGTGCCAGCAGCTTTCAGCGGGGTCGCACAGATACGCAGTATTTT. The rearrangement joins TRBV7-2 to TRBJ2-3; 7 positions agree with TRBD2. The CDR3 length is 15 residues. CDR1 and CDR2 (germline): SGHTA, FQGNSA. Trimming removed 3 bases from V and 1 base from J; junction bases left unmatched: 4.

The chain is built from TRBV11-2 and TRBJ2-2; D call uncertain. Germline values: CDR1 SGHAT, CDR2 FQNNGV. V was pared by 5 bases and J by 0 bases, with 10 bases between. The CDR3 contains 15 residues. The CDR3 spells CASSGRGTNTGELFF. Here the CDR3 DNA reads TGTGCCAGCAGCGGACGCGGAACGAACACCGGGGAGCTGTTTTTT.

This clone has a single count. The chain combines TRBV4-1 with TRBJ2-3; 7 bases map to TRBD1. The ends lost 4 bases at V and 2 bases at J; junction bases unmatched: 6. The CDR3 sequence is 15 residues long. Germline CDR1 and CDR2: MGHRA and YSYEKL. The CDR3 DNA follows: TGCGCCAGCAGCCGACAGGGAACAAACACAGATACGCAGTATTTT. Residues: CASSRQGTNTDTQYF.

V gene TRBV12-5 combines with J gene TRBJ2-1, with D possibly matching TRBD1 (5 bases). V lost 5 bases and J 9 bases, leaving 11 bases between the germline ends. CDR3 length: 12 amino acids. Germline loops: CDR1 LGHNT, CDR2 FRNRAP. The CDR3: CASGQGSGEQFF. CDR3 coding DNA: TGTGCTAGTGGTCAGGGTTCGGGTGAGCAGTTCTTC.

The V gene is TRBV7-9, the J gene TRBJ2-1; D gene uncertain. The length of the CDR3 is 13 residues. Per the germline V gene, CDR1 is SEHNR and CDR2 is FQNEAQ (reference sequence). The V gene lost 5 bases and the J gene lost 2 bases, with 7 bases spanning the gap. The CDR3 region is CASSPGTYNEQFF. The CDR3 DNA reads as TGTGCCAGCAGCCCTGGGACCTACAATGAGCAGTTCTTC.

The gene calls are TRBV15 and TRBJ2-2, with a weak D call TRBD2 (6 bases). The CDR3 extends over 17 amino acids. Germline V gives CDR1 LNHNV, CDR2 YYDKDF (reference sequence). The V end was cut by 0 bases, the J end by 1 base, with 12 bases between. CDR3 nucleotide sequence: TGTGCCACCAGCAGAGATCGCTGGCGGGGGAACACCGGGGAGCTGTTTTTT. This encodes CATSRDRWRGNTGELFF. The full variable domain, completed using reference TRBV15 and TRBJ2-2, is DAMVIQNPRYQVTQFGKPVTLSCSQTLNHNVMYWYQQKSSQAPKLLFHYYDKDFNNEADTPDNFQSRRPNTSFCFLDIRSPGLGDTAMYLCATSRDRWRGNTGELFFGEGSRLTVL.

As DNA, the CDR3 is TGTGCCACCCAGGGCAAGGTAGCACCCACTGAAGCTTTCTTT. It yields the protein CATQGKVAPTEAFF. The chain uses TRBV5-4 and TRBJ1-1; D possibly corresponds to TRBD1 (5 bases). From germline, CDR1 is SGHNT and CDR2 YYREEE (reference sequence). The CDR3 sequence is 14 residues long. V dropped 9 bases and J dropped 4 bases, with 19 bases sitting between them.

The chain is built from TRBV11-2 and TRBJ2-7, with 11 nucleotides matching TRBD2. Germline assignment: CDR1 SGHAT and CDR2 FQNNGV. The trim removed 4 bases at V and 2 bases at J, leaving 4 bases unmatched. CDR3 size: 15 residues. In nucleotides, the CDR3 is TGTGCCAGCAGCTCCCTTAGCGGGAGGGCCTACGAGCAGTACTTC. This gives the protein CASSSLSGRAYEQYF.

With respect to this clone: Other DNA sequences of this sample code for an identical CDR3. The chain links TRBV28 to TRBJ2-1; D is possibly TRBD2 (6 bases). Germline V gene lookup returns CDR1 MDHEN and CDR2 SYDVKM. The CDR3 runs to 16 residues. V lost 6 bases to trimming and J lost 0 bases, with 15 bases between them. The CDR3 sequence: CASSSLEGSSYNEQFF. CDR3 nucleotides: TGTGCCAGCAGCTCCCTGGAGGGGAGCTCCTACAATGAGCAGTTCTTC.

The chain recombines TRBV6-5 with TRBJ1-5; D might be TRBD1 (5 bases). Germline loops: CDR1 MNHEY, CDR2 SVGAGI. There are 15 residues in the CDR3. Trimming cost V 6 bases and J 0 bases, with 12 bases left between them. The CDR3 protein is CASSPGGYSNQPQHF. Here the CDR3 DNA reads TGTGCCAGCAGCCCGGGGGGGTATAGCAATCAGCCCCAGCATTTT.

The chain joins TRBV5-5 to TRBJ1-1; D possibly corresponds to TRBD1 (6 bases). The CDR3 is 15 amino acids. Per germline, CDR1 SGHKS and CDR2 YYEKEE (reference sequence). V was trimmed by 3 bases and J by 3 bases, leaving 15 bases between them. CDR3 coding DNA: TGTGCCAGCAGCTCAGATAACCAGGGGTACACTGAAGCTTTCTTT. Amino acid sequence: CASSSDNQGYTEAFF.

This chain links TRBV7-2 with TRBJ2-5; D unclear. The CDR3 contains 15 residues. Trimming stripped 4 bases from V and 5 bases from J, with 17 bases between. Germline CDR1 is SGHTA and CDR2 is FQGNSA. The CDR3, as DNA: TGTGCCAGCAGCTGGACCCCCCTCCTAAGGGAGACCCAGTACTTC. Amino acids: CASSWTPLLRETQYF. Full variable domain (outside the CDR3, taken from reference TRBV7-2 and TRBJ2-5): GAGVSQSPSNKVTEKGKDVELRCDPISGHTALYWYRQSLGQGLEFLIYFQGNSAPDKSGLPSDRFSAERTGGSVSTLTIQRTQQEDSAVYLCASSWTPLLRETQYFGPGTRLLVL.

The chain employs TRBV28 and TRBJ1-2, with a tentative D call TRBD1 (6 bases). CDR3 length: 12 residues. V was shortened by 6 bases and J by 7 bases, with 12 bases between the two germline ends. CDR1 and CDR2 from the germline V gene are MDHEN and SYDVKM. This chain's CDR3 is CASRPSGVGYTF. CDR3 bases: TGTGCCAGCAGACCTTCAGGGGTTGGCTACACCTTC.

The chain uses TRBV25-1 and TRBJ2-7, with D unresolved. V was pared by 8 bases and J by 0 bases, with 11 bases between. This CDR3 contains 13 residues. The germline V gene encodes CDR1 MGHDK and CDR2 SYGVNS. The chain's CDR3 is CASQKQISYEQYF. CDR3 bases: TGTGCCAGCCAGAAACAAATCTCCTACGAGCAGTACTTC.

Only one count was recorded for this clone. The chain uses TRBV28 and TRBJ1-1; no reliable D call. V was clipped by 4 bases and J by 0 bases, with 6 bases between them. The CDR3 contains 13 residues. CDR1 is MDHEN and CDR2 is SYDVKM in the germline V gene. This CDR3 is CASSSQLNTEAFF. The CDR3 bases are TGTGCCAGCAGTTCACAGCTGAACACTGAAGCTTTCTTT.

In regard to this clone: A much larger clone is a single base away; this may be a read error. The rearrangement uses TRBV7-6 and TRBJ2-7, with no clear D. Germline V gene lookup returns CDR1 SGHVS and CDR2 FNYEAQ. V was cut by 4 bases and J by 2 bases, with 3 bases left in between. The CDR3 totals 11 residues. The CDR3 loop is CASSSAYEQYF. The CDR3 DNA follows: TGTGCCAGCAGCTCAGCCTACGAGCAGTACTTC.